This T cell receptor beta chain was obtained from a study of T cell responses to AZD1222 COVID-19 vaccine. At the level of the study: Some second doses came at about 4 weeks and others at about 12 weeks; these were pooled.

The CDR3 has 15 residues. Germline values: CDR1 LNHDA, CDR2 SQIVND (reference sequence). Germline trimming cut 4 bases from V and 10 bases from J; bases unmatched to any gene: 9. As for this clone: Its antigen is not known.

Only in-frame clones appear in the TCRdb table, and some are missing; sequencing was by immunoSEQ multiplex PCR. The data show over 150,000 clones, with 90% seen just once and approximately 20% held by the top ten. Whole-study findings and limits: Spike was spanned by vaccine-associated CD4 TCRs, with dominance at 160-218 and 743-854. Rises in breadth and depth of Spike-specific TCRs came after two AZD1222 doses. Nearly half of the spike-specific TCRs reportedly recognize variant regions that carry no mutations.

The rearrangement joins TRBV19 to TRBJ1-6; 8 nucleotides line up with TRBD1. The receptor comes from an adult in good health. Sequencing used peripheral blood, obtained on day 0 of AZD1222 vaccination. CDR3: CASSTRQGLGSPLHF. The CDR3 DNA follows: TGTGCCAGTAGTACCCGACAGGGGCTAGGGTCACCCCTCCACTTT.